This entry lists 3 T cell receptor beta chains sequenced from one sample in a study of cytotoxic CD8 clonotypes in ibrutinib-treated CLL. Produced via immunoSEQ multiplex PCR; TCRdb's table is partial and in-frame only. The sample shows 150,000 to 200,000 clones, 72% of them seen only once. The starting material was PBMCs, obtained after 24 months of ibrutinib treatment. These receptors were obtained from a human donor with chronic lymphocytic leukemia.

The chain recombines TRBV6-5 with TRBJ1-5; perhaps TRBD1 as D (5 bases). V shed 6 bases and J shed 11 bases, with 17 bases lying between them. CDR1 is MNHEY and CDR2 is SVGAGI in the germline V gene. The CDR3 runs to 13 residues. The CDR3 DNA reads TGTGCCAGCAGAAGTGGGCCCGGAGGGGCCCAGCATTTT. It specifies CASRSGPGGAQHF.

V is TRBV30 and J is TRBJ2-7; the D gene could be TRBD1 or TRBD2 (9 bases each). Trimming removed 2 bases at V and 7 bases at J, with 30 bases between. Germline lookup yields CDR1 GTSNPN and CDR2 SVGIG (reference sequence). This CDR3 is built from 18 residues. In nucleotides, the CDR3 is TGTGCCTGGAGTAAAGGGACAGGGATGGTAGCGGGAGTTCGTGAGCAGTACTTC. It yields the protein CAWSKGTGMVAGVREQYF.

The chain employs TRBV5-5 and TRBJ2-1, with 10 bases fitting TRBD2. The CDR3 has 16 residues. The germline V gene has CDR1 SGHKS and CDR2 YYEKEE (reference sequence). V lost 1 base to trimming and J lost 3 bases; unmatched junction nucleotides: 4. The CDR3 spells CASSLLASGSYNEQFF. As DNA, the CDR3 is TGTGCCAGCAGCTTGTTGGCTAGCGGGAGCTACAATGAGCAGTTCTTC. Full variable domain (remainder filled in from reference TRBV5-5 and TRBJ2-1): DAGVTQSPTHLIKTRGQQVTLRCSPISGHKSVSWYQQVLGQGPQFIFQYYEKEERGRGNFPDRFSARQFPNYSSELNVNALLLGDSALYLCASSLLASGSYNEQFFGPGTRLTVL.